This TCR beta chain came from a study of beta chain features in type 1 diabetes. Notes on the study in general: A moderate, significant TCRB CDR3 shortening appeared in type 1 diabetes across four CD4+ subsets.

There are a few counts of this clone. The antigen is not known. V shed 11 bases and J shed 6 bases, with 20 bases lying between them. CDR1 and CDR2 (germline): MNHNS, SASEGT. The length of the CDR3 is 13 residues. Isolated RNA was reverse transcribed in full, so expressed TCRB transcripts were sequenced. Clones were read by immunoSEQ multiplex PCR, and TCRdb kept only the in-frame ones, dropping some. The sample holds 550,000 to 850,000 clones; roughly 13% are singletons and the top ten take approximately 0.022%. This TCR came from a man younger than 30 with type 1 diabetes. The rearrangement links TRBV6-1 to TRBJ2-7; D perhaps matches TRBD2 (6 bases). The sequenced sample consisted of naive CD4+ T cells from blood. Written as DNA, the CDR3 is TGTGCCTCCCTCGCCAATCAGGGAGGCGAGCAGTACTTC. Residues: CASLANQGGEQYF.